This passage covers 27 T cell receptor beta chains from one sample sequenced in a study of shared clonotypes between healthy human individuals. Using immunoSEQ multiplex PCR, the repertoire was profiled, and TCRdb retains in-frame clones only, with some absent. The sample comprises about 2.1 million clones, 85% to 95% of which are singletons, and approximately 1.7% rests with the top ten. CD45RO-negative cells were positively selected for CCR7, leaving out terminally differentiated effector memory CD45RA+ cells. The source material was naive CD8+ T cells from PBMCs. Receptors were obtained from a man aged 18 to 29 in good health. Some clones in this sample may be carry-over from other donors' samples.

CDR3 amino acids: CASSQVPTGSNEQYF. In nucleotides, the CDR3 is TGTGCCAGCAGCCAAGTCCCGACAGGGAGCAACGAGCAGTACTTC. The V call is TRBV14, the J call TRBJ2-7, with 7 bases that match TRBD1. Germline CDR1 SGHDN, CDR2 FVKESK. Trimming cost V 1 base and J 5 bases; bases outside gene matches: 8. This CDR3 has 15 residues.

This chain joins TRBV7-9 and TRBJ2-7, with D perhaps matching TRBD2 (6 bases). CDR1 is SEHNR and CDR2 is FQNEAQ in the germline V gene (reference sequence). The CDR3 is 14 amino acids. Trimming took off 1 base at V and 9 bases at J, with 16 bases between the two ends. Here the CDR3 reads CASSLGAGTGAQYF. The CDR3 region has the DNA TGTGCCAGCAGCTTAGGTGCGGGAACTGGGGCGCAGTACTTC.

This clone has a handful of counts. Other DNA sequences within the sample encode an identical CDR3. J is TRBJ1-1 and V is TRBV5-6, with D tentatively TRBD1 (6 bases). V dropped 4 bases and J dropped 1 base, with 8 bases sitting between them. This CDR3 is 13 amino acids long. The V gene's germline CDR1 is SGHDT and CDR2 YYEEEE. The CDR3 protein is CASSPGQNTEAFF. The CDR3, as DNA: TGTGCCAGCAGCCCGGGACAGAACACTGAAGCTTTCTTT.

The chain employs TRBV5-8 and TRBJ1-5, with TRBD1 matching over 7 bases. The CDR3 is 15 residues long. V lost 4 bases to trimming and J lost 0 bases; unmatched junction nucleotides: 4. Germline CDR1 is SGHTS and CDR2 is YDEGEE. The chain's CDR3 is CASSLGDSSNQPQHF. The CDR3 nucleotides are TGTGCCAGCAGCCTGGGGGACAGTAGCAATCAGCCCCAGCATTTT.

About this clone: Other DNA variants within this sample encode the same CDR3. This sequence joins TRBV27 and TRBJ2-7; 7 positions match TRBD2. This CDR3 has 13 residues. Losses at the gene ends were 2 bases for V and 3 bases for J; bases not matched to a gene: 1. In germline, CDR1 is MNHEY, CDR2 SMNVEV (reference sequence). CDR3 bases: TGTGCCAGCAGTTTAGGGGGGGGCTACGAGCAGTACTTC. Amino acids: CASSLGGGYEQYF.

This chain connects TRBV9 to TRBJ2-1, with 14 bases aligning to TRBD2. CDR1 is SGDLS and CDR2 is YYNGEE in the germline V gene. The CDR3 is 14 amino acids. V was clipped by 4 bases and J by 9 bases; unmatched bases: 3. CDR3: CASSLGTSGSEQFF. The CDR3 DNA reads TGTGCCAGCAGCCTAGGGACTAGCGGGAGTGAGCAGTTCTTC.

This chain uses TRBV7-3 with TRBJ2-1; 9 bases line up with TRBD2. Trimming cost V 1 base and J 4 bases; bases outside gene matches: 8. The CDR3 sequence is 17 residues long. From germline, CDR1 is SGHTA and CDR2 FQGTGA. CDR3 DNA sequence: TGTGCCAGCAGCTTAAGACTAGCGGAGCCTCTATACAATGAGCAGTTCTTC. It codes for CASSLRLAEPLYNEQFF.

The genes are TRBV7-3 and TRBJ2-7, with 10 nucleotides matching TRBD2. Germline CDR1 reads SGHTA; CDR2 reads FQGTGA. After removal of 5 bases from V and 6 bases from J, the junction contained 4 bases not matched to a gene. The CDR3 covers 13 residues. The CDR3 reads CASSPGLAAEQYF. The CDR3 DNA follows: TGTGCCAGCAGCCCCGGACTAGCGGCCGAGCAGTACTTC.

To note about this clone: Other DNA sequences from this sample encode an identical CDR3 as well. The chain links TRBV4-1 to TRBJ1-5; no clear D gene. The CDR3 spans 14 residues. V was shortened by 2 bases and J by 1 base, with 6 bases between the two germline ends. Per germline, CDR1 MGHRA and CDR2 YSYEKL. The CDR3 sequence: CASSQLDSNQPQHF. CDR3 nucleotide sequence: TGCGCCAGCAGCCAATTGGACAGCAATCAGCCCCAGCATTTT.

There are a few counts of this clone. The chain employs TRBV27 and TRBJ1-2; tentative D call: TRBD1 (5 bases). Germline CDR1 MNHEY, CDR2 SMNVEV (reference sequence). Trimming pared 5 bases from V and 4 bases from J, leaving 17 bases between. This CDR3 has 15 amino acids. CDR3 sequence: CASSPLPTGGYGYTF. CDR3 DNA: TGTGCCAGCAGTCCTCTGCCTACAGGCGGCTATGGCTACACCTTC.

The rearrangement uses TRBV5-1 and TRBJ2-3; D gene unclear. Germline CDR1 reads SGHRS; CDR2 reads YFSETQ. Between the trimmed V and J ends, which lost 4 bases and 6 bases, there was a span of 21 bases. CDR3 size: 16 residues. The CDR3 nucleotides are TGCGCCAGCAGCCCTGAGCATGGTGTGGCTGCCGATACGCAGTATTTT. It specifies CASSPEHGVAADTQYF.

The chain uses TRBV28 and TRBJ1-5; 9 bases map to TRBD1. Germline loops: CDR1 MDHEN, CDR2 SYDVKM. Germline trimming cut 8 bases from V and 3 bases from J; bases unmatched to any gene: 2. The CDR3 length is 13 residues. This CDR3 reads CASDRGNNQPQHF. In DNA, the CDR3 is TGTGCCAGCGACAGGGGGAACAATCAGCCCCAGCATTTT.

The J gene is TRBJ1-1, the V gene TRBV4-3; weak D call: TRBD1 (5 bases). Looked up from germline, CDR1 is LGHNA and CDR2 is YSLEER. Trimming stripped 5 bases from V and 4 bases from J, with 11 bases between. The CDR3 spans 13 residues. CDR3 loop: CASSFQGGTEAFF. For the CDR3, the DNA is TGCGCCAGCAGCTTTCAGGGAGGCACTGAAGCTTTCTTT.

The chain combines TRBV7-2 with TRBJ2-5; 14 nucleotides match TRBD2. The CDR3 consists of 17 residues. Trimming at V came to 2 bases and at J to 4 bases, leaving 6 bases not matched to a gene. Germline CDR1 is SGHTA and CDR2 is FQGNSA. CDR3 nucleotide sequence: TGTGCCAGCAGCTTACAGGGACTAGCGGGAGCGGGAGAGACCCAGTACTTC. This codes for CASSLQGLAGAGETQYF.

V gene TRBV2 combines with J gene TRBJ2-7; tentatively, D is TRBD2 (5 bases). CDR3 length: 13 amino acids. Trimming shortened V by 3 bases and J by 3 bases, and 9 bases separated the two germline ends. Germline V lookup: CDR1 SNHLY, CDR2 FYNNEI. This CDR3 reads CASSERAGYEQYF. The CDR3 nucleotides read TGTGCCAGCAGTGAGAGGGCAGGCTACGAGCAGTACTTC.

The CDR3 here is CASSPGEGAGGYTF. Written as DNA, the CDR3 is TGTGCCAGCAGCCCCGGGGAGGGGGCGGGCGGCTACACCTTC. The chain joins TRBV4-2 to TRBJ1-2; TRBD1 aligns across 7 bases. The V gene end was trimmed by 4 bases and the J gene end by 8 bases; junction bases not matched to a gene: 10. Germline V lookup: CDR1 LGHNA, CDR2 YNFKEQ. The CDR3 loop spans 14 amino acids.

The chain has TRBV28 and TRBJ1-5, with D perhaps TRBD1 (5 bases). Trimming removed 7 bases from V and 6 bases from J, with 10 bases in between. Germline V gene data show CDR1 as MDHEN and CDR2 as SYDVKM. This CDR3 region has 12 residues. The chain's CDR3 is CASTTGGQPQHF. CDR3 DNA sequence: TGTGCCAGCACTACCGGGGGTCAGCCCCAGCATTTT.

This chain joins TRBV28 and TRBJ2-1; D unclear. V dropped 3 bases and J dropped 4 bases, with 7 bases sitting between them. In germline, CDR1 is MDHEN, CDR2 SYDVKM. This CDR3 comprises 13 residues. The CDR3 protein is CASSLYEYNEQFF. In DNA form, the CDR3 reads TGTGCCAGCAGTTTGTACGAGTACAATGAGCAGTTCTTC.

The chain joins TRBV18 to TRBJ2-7; 7 bases align to TRBD1. The CDR3 runs 17 residues. Germline trimming cut 2 bases from V and 4 bases from J; bases unmatched to any gene: 14. Germline CDR1 reads KGHSH; CDR2 reads LQKENI. The chain's CDR3 is CASSPIGDSLPLYEQYF. As DNA, the CDR3 is TGTGCCAGCTCACCAATCGGGGACAGCCTCCCCCTATACGAGCAGTACTTC. The full variable domain, completed using reference TRBV18 and TRBJ2-7, is NAGVMQNPRHLVRRRGQEARLRCSPMKGHSHVYWYRQLPEEGLKFMVYLQKENIIDESGMPKERFSAEFPKEGPSILRIQQVVRGDSAAYFCASSPIGDSLPLYEQYFGPGTRLTVT.

As concerns this clone: The sample has other DNA sequences that encode this CDR3 too. This chain joins TRBV9 and TRBJ2-5; 9 bases map to TRBD2. The CDR3 has 14 amino acids. Germline V gene sequence: CDR1 SGDLS, CDR2 YYNGEE. V was pared by 0 bases and J by 4 bases, with 1 base of the junction left unmatched. CDR3 sequence reads: CASSVETSGETQYF. The CDR3 DNA is TGTGCCAGCAGCGTAGAGACTAGCGGAGAGACCCAGTACTTC.

The DNA of the CDR3 is TGTGCCAGCAGCCTAGAGGGGACTAGTCACGAGCAGTACTTC. Its protein product is CASSLEGTSHEQYF. V is TRBV9 and J is TRBJ2-7; 8 bases are shared with TRBD2. This CDR3 has 14 residues. CDR1 and CDR2 from the germline V gene are SGDLS and YYNGEE. V dropped 4 bases and J dropped 5; count of bases not matched to a gene: 8.

The chain recombines TRBV7-9 with TRBJ1-2; tentative D call: TRBD1 (6 bases). In germline, CDR1 is SEHNR, CDR2 FQNEAQ (reference sequence). With 1 base removed from V and 8 bases from J, the gap between germline ends came to 14 bases. The length of the CDR3 is 14 residues. CDR3 DNA: TGTGCCAGCAGCTTAGGGTTGAAGGGGGAAGGCTACACCTTC. Translating it yields CASSLGLKGEGYTF.

V gene TRBV4-1 combines with J gene TRBJ2-7; 7 bases are shared with TRBD1. The CDR3 loop spans 15 amino acids. The trim removed 2 bases at V and 4 bases at J, leaving 8 bases unmatched. Germline CDR1 is MGHRA and CDR2 is YSYEKL. Written as DNA, the CDR3 is TGCGCCAGCAGCCAACTATTGACAGGGCAGTACGAGCAGTACTTC. Translated, it gives CASSQLLTGQYEQYF.

The V and J genes are TRBV6-1 and TRBJ2-7; D gene unclear. Germline V gives CDR1 MNHNS, CDR2 SASEGT. CDR3 length: 15 residues. Trimming removed 3 bases at V and 0 bases at J, with 12 bases between. The CDR3 sequence: CASSEGKSSSYEQYF. As DNA, the CDR3 is TGTGCCAGCAGTGAGGGAAAGAGTAGCTCCTACGAGCAGTACTTC.

The rearrangement joins TRBV10-3 to TRBJ2-5; TRBD2 matches 8 bases. V was clipped by 0 bases and J by 4 bases; unmatched bases: 22. The CDR3 spans 21 residues. In germline, CDR1 is ENHRY, CDR2 SYGVKD. CDR3 sequence reads: CAISESRSGLGTSRFRETQYF. The CDR3 region has the DNA TGTGCCATCAGTGAGTCGCGGTCAGGGCTCGGGACTAGTAGATTCCGAGAGACCCAGTACTTC.

The chain recombines TRBV7-9 with TRBJ2-1; D possibly corresponds to TRBD1 (6 bases). Per germline, CDR1 SEHNR and CDR2 FQNEAQ (reference sequence). The germline V and J ends were trimmed by 9 bases and 7 bases, with 13 bases remaining between them. The CDR3 runs to 12 residues. The CDR3 sequence: CASTTGLNEQFF. The CDR3 coding sequence is TGTGCCAGTACGACAGGTCTTAATGAGCAGTTCTTC. The full variable domain, its missing parts supplied by reference TRBV7-9 and TRBJ2-1, is DTGVSQNPRHKITKRGQNVTFRCDPISEHNRLYWYRQTLGQGPEFLTYFQNEAQLEKSRLLSDRFSAERPKGSFSTLEIQRTEQGDSAMYLCASTTGLNEQFFGPGTRLTVL.

This clone occurred once. This chain connects TRBV30 to TRBJ2-1; maybe TRBD2 (6 bases). This CDR3 comprises 14 residues. Germline V gene sequence: CDR1 GTSNPN, CDR2 SVGIG (reference sequence). Trimming took off 2 bases at V and 0 bases at J, with 8 bases between the two ends. Here the CDR3 DNA reads TGTGCCTGGAGTTGGGGGGACTCCTACAATGAGCAGTTCTTC. Protein product: CAWSWGDSYNEQFF.